The clone carrying this TCR beta chain was seen a handful of times. This sample was included in a study of T cells of healthy individuals. TCRdb re-derived calls from the 5' RACE reads in MiXCR, one entry per CDR3 protein. The table lists 63,000 or so distinct CDR3 sequences, 16% of them singletons. The clonotype originates from a human donor in good health.

This CDR3 is CSAQTGVEQYF. In nucleotides, the CDR3 is TGCAGTGCCCAGACAGGGGTCGAGCAGTACTTC. The J gene is TRBJ2-7, the V gene TRBV20-1, with TRBD1 matching 8 bases. The CDR3 length is 11 residues. Looked up from germline, CDR1 is DFQATT and CDR2 is SNEGSKA (reference sequence). With 6 bases clipped from V and 6 bases from J, the junction kept 4 bases outside the gene matches.